The 3 T cell receptor beta chains given below trace back to one sample, sequenced in a study of T cell responses to AZD1222 COVID-19 vaccine listed by TCRdb under 2021. The library was built by means of the immunoSEQ multiplex PCR assay. TCRdb's version of the immuneACCESS table is confined to in-frame rearrangements and falls short of the full clone set. An unresolved V gene accounts for under half of the shortfall where checked; the remainder is of unknown origin. The sample has around 140,000 clones on record, around 90% of them singletons. Jointly, the top ten make up around 1.7% of the sample. The meaning of the sample's time point label: about 28 days (+/-7) after the second vaccine dose. The sequencing here drew on peripheral blood, taken 28 days after the second AZD1222 dose. The receptors derive from an adult who received the AZD1222 COVID-19 vaccine.

V gene TRBV11-2 combines with J gene TRBJ1-4, with 11 bases lining up with TRBD1. CDR3 length: 14 amino acids. Germline assignment: CDR1 SGHAT and CDR2 FQNNGV. Trimming removed 5 bases from V and 6 bases from J; junction bases left unmatched: 2. CDR3 in DNA: TGTGCCAGCAGCCGGGACAGGGGGTATGAAAAACTGTTTTTT. This gives the protein CASSRDRGYEKLFF.

The CDR3 region has the DNA TGTGCCAGCAGGTTAAGGACTCGGAGCACAGATACGCAGTATTTT. Translation: CASRLRTRSTDTQYF. J is TRBJ2-3 and V is TRBV11-3, with D perhaps TRBD2 (5 bases). The germline gives CDR1 SGHNT, CDR2 YENEEA. V was trimmed by 6 bases and J by 0 bases, leaving 13 bases between them. This CDR3 comprises 15 residues. The whole variable domain, remainder taken from reference TRBV11-3 and TRBJ2-3, is EAGVVQSPRYKIIEKKQPVAFWCNPISGHNTLYWYLQNLGQGPELLIRYENEEAVDDSQLPKDRFSAERLKGVDSTLKIQPAELGDSAVYLCASRLRTRSTDTQYFGPGTRLTVL.

This chain joins TRBV7-9 and TRBJ1-1; 7 positions match TRBD1. The CDR3 runs to 14 residues. Germline values: CDR1 SEHNR, CDR2 FQNEAQ (reference sequence). With 4 bases clipped from V and 6 bases from J, the junction kept 8 bases outside the gene matches. CDR3 DNA sequence: TGTGCCAGCAGCTATCGGGGGACAGATCCTGAAGCTTTCTTT. The encoded protein is CASSYRGTDPEAFF.